Below, one TCR beta chain is given with its context. The antigen remains unidentified. TCRdb independently ran MiXCR on the reads; one entry per CDR3 protein. The sample lists 450,000 to 550,000 distinct CDR3 sequences; about 42% were seen once. The data stem from a study of T cell repertoires in cytomegalovirus infection. The germline V gene has CDR1 DFQATT and CDR2 SNEGSKA (reference sequence). Trimming cost V 3 bases and J 4 bases, with 11 bases left between them. The CDR3 loop spans 13 amino acids. Material: cultured PBMCs, obtained from culture after CMV antigen stimulation. The gene calls are TRBV20-1 and TRBJ2-3; no reliable D call. This receptor was obtained from a human donor in good health (CMV status not recorded). Some clones in this sample may be carry-over from other donors' samples. The CDR3, as DNA: TGCAGTGCTAGCGGACCGGCACCAGATACGCAGTATTTT. The encoded protein is CSASGPAPDTQYF.